This T cell receptor (beta chain) is from a study of CD8+ T cells in alopecia areata. Findings and limits, study-wide: An increase in clonality over normal scalp was evident in lesional scalp, especially alopecia totalis/universalis.

In the case of this clone: Antigen specificity is unknown.

Researchers took lesional scalp punch biopsies and peripheral blood from people who were alopecia areata patients. PBMCs served as the source from which CD4+ and CD8+ T cells were sorted. Extraction of RNA preceded its reverse transcription into cDNA, which served as the sequencing template. Clones were read by immunoSEQ multiplex PCR, and TCRdb kept only the in-frame ones, dropping some. Of about 110,000 clones listed, about 60% are singletons. The sequence came from a human donor with alopecia areata. Sequencing was carried out using NKG2D-low CD8+ T cells sorted from blood.

Here the CDR3 reads CASSLGSVYNEQFF. CDR3 DNA: TGTGCCAGCAGTTTGGGCAGTGTTTACAATGAGCAGTTCTTC. The rearrangement links TRBV28 to TRBJ2-1, with D unclear. From germline, CDR1 is MDHEN and CDR2 SYDVKM. Trimming shortened V by 3 bases and J by 4 bases, and 10 bases separated the two germline ends. The CDR3 sequence is 14 residues long.